The next 29 T cell receptor beta chains were all read from a single sample in a study of blood T cell repertoires in COVID-19. This table comes from immunoSEQ multiplex PCR, and its TCRdb copy is limited to in-frame clones, with some not included. The sample consists of about 180,000 clones, approximately 85% of them appearing once. What was sequenced was peripheral blood. These receptors came from a man aged 55 to 70 with acute or convalescent COVID-19.

This rearrangement joins TRBV5-1 to TRBJ1-1; 7 bases align to TRBD1. Per germline, CDR1 SGHRS and CDR2 YFSETQ. This CDR3 is 14 amino acids long. The J segment lost 1 base and the V segment lost 3 bases, leaving 3 bases of the junction unmatched. CDR3 loop: CASSSQGGNTEAFF. CDR3 sequence (DNA): TGCGCCAGCAGCTCTCAGGGGGGGAACACTGAAGCTTTCTTT.

V is TRBV15 and J is TRBJ2-5; TRBD1 agrees at 12 bases. This CDR3 is built from 17 residues. The V segment lost 0 bases and the J segment 5 bases; nucleotides outside the gene matches: 7. The germline V gene encodes CDR1 LNHNV and CDR2 YYDKDF (reference sequence). The CDR3 sequence: CATSRDRGTGGLETQYF. The CDR3, as DNA: TGTGCCACCAGCAGAGATCGGGGGACAGGGGGCTTGGAGACCCAGTACTTC.

The V gene is TRBV9, the J gene TRBJ2-5; 7 bases match TRBD1. V dropped 3 bases and J dropped 3; count of bases not matched to a gene: 5. Germline V CDR1 and CDR2: SGDLS, YYNGEE. The CDR3 has 14 residues. CDR3: CASSGTGGKETQYF. The CDR3 DNA follows: TGTGCCAGCAGCGGGACAGGAGGTAAAGAGACCCAGTACTTC.

The gene calls are TRBV9 and TRBJ1-5; D is unclear. The V and J ends lost 0 bases and 3 bases respectively, with 7 bases between them. The CDR3 sequence is 14 residues long. The germline CDR1 and CDR2 sequences are SGDLS and YYNGEE. The CDR3 loop reads CASSVGQDNQPQHF. As DNA, the CDR3 is TGTGCCAGCAGCGTAGGGCAGGACAATCAGCCCCAGCATTTT.

J is TRBJ2-5 and V is TRBV9; 8 nucleotides align to TRBD2. CDR3 length equals 17 residues. The junction had 8 bases not matched to a gene; V was cut back by 0 bases and J by 1 base. Germline V gene sequence: CDR1 SGDLS, CDR2 YYNGEE. This chain's CDR3 is CASSVGSGLAGQETQYF. The CDR3 nucleotides read TGTGCCAGCAGCGTAGGGAGTGGGCTAGCGGGCCAAGAGACCCAGTACTTC.

The rearrangement links TRBV6-5 to TRBJ1-2; D is unresolved. The CDR3 contains 16 residues. The V gene lost 2 bases and the J gene lost 0 bases, with 13 bases spanning the gap. Germline V gene data show CDR1 as MNHEY and CDR2 as SVGAGI. CDR3 region: CASSYSLGASNYGYTF. The CDR3 DNA reads as TGTGCCAGCAGTTACAGTCTCGGAGCATCTAACTATGGCTACACCTTC.

The CDR3, as DNA: TGTGCCAGCAGCTTCCTAGCGGGCCTCCAAGAGACCCAGTACTTC. It specifies CASSFLAGLQETQYF. The rearrangement joins TRBV11-1 to TRBJ2-5, with 8 bases lining up with TRBD2. The CDR3 has 15 residues. J was trimmed by 1 base and V by 3 bases; bases with no gene match: 4. The germline V gene encodes CDR1 SGHAT and CDR2 FQDESV (reference sequence). The variable domain in full, with the rest retrieved from reference TRBV11-1 and TRBJ2-5, is EAEVAQSPRYKITEKSQAVAFWCDPISGHATLYWYRQILGQGPELLVQFQDESVVDDSQLPKDRFSAERLKGVDSTLKIQPAELGDSAMYLCASSFLAGLQETQYFGPGTRLLVL.

The chain combines TRBV5-1 with TRBJ2-3; TRBD2 might be the D (6 bases). This CDR3 spans 15 amino acids. V lost 0 bases and J lost 4, with 12 bases in between. The germline V gene encodes CDR1 SGHRS and CDR2 YFSETQ. The CDR3 here is CASSLDPGVADTQYF. The CDR3 coding sequence is TGCGCCAGCAGCTTGGACCCGGGGGTGGCAGATACGCAGTATTTT.

This clone was observed once. The chain carries TRBV4-2 and TRBJ1-5; D unclear. The CDR3 contains 16 residues. Deletions cut 0 bases from V and 2 bases from J, with 11 bases between. CDR1 and CDR2 (germline): LGHNA, YNFKEQ. In DNA, the CDR3 is TGTGCCAGCAGCCAAGAGGGCCTCCCTGGCAATCAGCCCCAGCATTTT. This codes for CASSQEGLPGNQPQHF.

The J gene is TRBJ2-3, the V gene TRBV28, with unresolved D. CDR1 is MDHEN, CDR2 SYDVKM, per germline. The V and J ends lost 4 bases and 6 bases respectively, with 5 bases between them. The CDR3 extends over 11 amino acids. This CDR3 reads CASSYSDTQYF. The CDR3 DNA reads TGTGCCAGCAGTTACTCGGATACGCAGTATTTT.

The chain combines TRBV6-6 with TRBJ1-6, with a tentative D call TRBD1 (5 bases). Germline CDR1 and CDR2: MNHNY and SVGAGI (reference sequence). CDR3 length equals 16 residues. Trimming left V 2 bases short and J 8 bases short, with 16 bases between. The CDR3 loop is CASSYTGTAQYSPLHF. The CDR3 bases are TGTGCCAGCAGTTACACCGGGACTGCCCAATATTCACCCCTCCACTTT.

The genes are TRBV2 and TRBJ2-2; D is perhaps TRBD2 (6 bases). Trimming took 9 bases from V and 3 from J, leaving 14 bases between them. Germline-derived CDR1 and CDR2 are SNHLY and FYNNEI. This CDR3 region has 14 residues. The CDR3 here is CARTGELDTGELFF. The CDR3 region has the DNA TGTGCCAGGACGGGGGAGTTGGACACCGGGGAGCTGTTTTTT.

This clone was detected once. The chain joins TRBV10-3 to TRBJ1-5; a possible D gene is TRBD1 (6 bases). Trimming stripped 3 bases from V and 4 bases from J, with 10 bases between. This CDR3 is 14 amino acids long. The germline CDR1 and CDR2 sequences are ENHRY and SYGVKD. In nucleotides, the CDR3 is TGTGCCATCAGTGATCAGGGGCTGAATCAGCCCCAGCATTTT. This sequence encodes CAISDQGLNQPQHF.

About this clone: This sample also contains other DNA sequences that code for the same CDR3. The chain uses TRBV12-3 or TRBV12-4 and TRBJ1-1, with TRBD1 as a possible D gene (6 bases). CDR3 length: 13 residues. V lost 7 bases, J lost 0 bases, and 9 bases lay in between. CDR3 region: CASKGQLNTEAFF. The DNA of the CDR3 is TGTGCCAGCAAAGGACAGTTGAACACTGAAGCTTTCTTT.

The chain is built from TRBV3-1 (or the pseudogene TRBV3-2) and TRBJ2-1, with 9 bases matching TRBD1. The V gene's germline CDR1 is LGHDT and CDR2 YNNKEL (reference sequence). The CDR3 is 14 amino acids. V trimming: 5 bases; J trimming: 7 bases; junction bases outside the gene matches: 6. As DNA, the CDR3 is TGTGCCAGCAGCGACAGGGGGTTTGGGAATGAGCAGTTCTTC. This translates into CASSDRGFGNEQFF.

This clone was seen more than once but under ten times. CDR3 sequence (DNA): TGTGCCATCAGTGAGATCGTAGCGGGAGGGCCGAGAGATACGCAGTATTTT. Protein product: CAISEIVAGGPRDTQYF. The gene calls are TRBV10-3 and TRBJ2-3, with 11 bases lining up with TRBD2. There are 17 residues in the CDR3. Trimming cost V 2 bases and J 5 bases; bases outside gene matches: 9. Germline CDR1 ENHRY, CDR2 SYGVKD.

The V gene is TRBV11-1, the J gene TRBJ2-7; TRBD1 matches 11 bases. CDR3 length: 15 amino acids. Germline V gene sequence: CDR1 SGHAT, CDR2 FQDESV (reference sequence). With V trimmed by 5 bases and J by 3 bases, 6 bases remained unmatched. The chain's CDR3 is CASSLRDRGNYEQYF. CDR3 nucleotide sequence: TGTGCCAGCAGCCTCCGGGACAGGGGGAACTACGAGCAGTACTTC.

The rearrangement joins TRBV19 to TRBJ1-5; D is possibly TRBD1 (5 bases). Germline lookup yields CDR1 LNHDA and CDR2 SQIVND (reference sequence). Deletions cut 3 bases from V and 8 bases from J, with 14 bases between. This CDR3 contains 14 residues. CDR3 amino acids: CASSIPGSIKPQHF. CDR3 coding DNA: TGTGCCAGTAGTATCCCAGGGTCAATAAAGCCCCAGCATTTT.

The V and J genes are TRBV3-1 (or the pseudogene TRBV3-2) and TRBJ1-3; D unresolved. V was cut by 3 bases and J by 1 base, with 13 bases left in between. The V gene's germline CDR1 is LGHDT and CDR2 YNNKEL (reference sequence). The CDR3 runs 16 residues. The CDR3 sequence is CASSHTRRPSGNTIYF. CDR3 nucleotides: TGTGCCAGCAGCCATACTAGACGGCCGTCTGGAAACACCATATATTTT.

The CDR3 here is CASSLGGTSGKETQYF. The CDR3 DNA is TGCGCCAGCAGCTTGGGCGGGACTAGCGGGAAAGAGACCCAGTACTTC. The chain combines TRBV5-1 with TRBJ2-5; 13 bases line up with TRBD2. The ends lost 0 bases at V and 3 bases at J; junction bases unmatched: 2. The germline V gene has CDR1 SGHRS and CDR2 YFSETQ. This CDR3 region has 16 residues.

V is TRBV5-1 and J is TRBJ2-2; D might be TRBD2 (5 bases). V dropped 0 bases and J dropped 6 bases, with 9 bases sitting between them. The CDR3 runs to 14 residues. Germline values: CDR1 SGHRS, CDR2 YFSETQ. The chain's CDR3 is CASSLAHGAGELFF. Written as DNA, the CDR3 is TGCGCCAGCAGCTTGGCCCACGGGGCCGGGGAGCTGTTTTTT.

The rearrangement joins TRBV20-1 to TRBJ1-2; 10 bases match TRBD1. Germline CDR1 DFQATT, CDR2 SNEGSKA (reference sequence). This CDR3 has 9 residues. The CDR3 coding sequence is TGCAAGACAGGGGGCGGCTACACCTTC. This sequence encodes CKTGGGYTF.

This sequence joins TRBV4-3 and TRBJ2-7, with TRBD2 matching 8 bases. The CDR3 is 17 residues long. Germline CDR1 reads LGHNA; CDR2 reads YSLEER. V shed 0 bases and J 1 base; nucleotides not matched to a gene: 8. CDR3 sequence (DNA): TGCGCCAGCAGCCAAGATAGAGCGGGAGAGAGGTCCTACGAGCAGTACTTC. Its protein is CASSQDRAGERSYEQYF.

The chain uses TRBV19 and TRBJ1-3; 8 nucleotides line up with TRBD1. Per germline, CDR1 LNHDA and CDR2 SQIVND (reference sequence). This CDR3 comprises 15 residues. With 9 bases clipped from V and 0 bases from J, the junction kept 7 bases outside the gene matches. The CDR3 region has the DNA TGTGCCAGCCGACGGGACAGGACCTCTGGAAACACCATATATTTT. Its translation is CASRRDRTSGNTIYF.

This sequence joins TRBV7-2 and TRBJ2-1; 11 bases align to TRBD2. This CDR3 region has 18 residues. Germline assignment: CDR1 SGHTA and CDR2 FQGNSA. V dropped 1 base and J dropped 5; count of bases not matched to a gene: 10. The CDR3 region has the DNA TGTGCCAGCAGCTTAGGGACGGGTAGCGGGAGGGTGCACAATGAGCAGTTCTTC. It translates to CASSLGTGSGRVHNEQFF.

The chain combines TRBV21-1 with TRBJ2-2; the table's D call, TRBD2, was not checked against the DNA. TRBV21-1 is noted as a pseudogene. CDR3 length: 13 amino acids. The CDR3 protein is CASSKRPWGELFF. The CDR3 coding sequence is TGTGCCAGCAGCAAGCGTCCATGGGGGGAGCTGTTTTTT.

V gene TRBV19 combines with J gene TRBJ1-2; 8 bases align to TRBD1. Per germline, CDR1 LNHDA and CDR2 SQIVND (reference sequence). V dropped 4 bases and J dropped 1; count of bases not matched to a gene: 8. CDR3 length: 16 amino acids. The chain's CDR3 is CASSRGQALFNYGYTF. The CDR3 nucleotides are TGTGCCAGTAGTAGGGGACAGGCATTATTTAACTATGGCTACACCTTC.

The V and J genes are TRBV7-9 and TRBJ2-1; D may be TRBD1 (6 bases). The CDR3 is 16 residues long. Trimming stripped 5 bases from V and 3 bases from J, with 17 bases between. Germline CDR1 and CDR2: SEHNR and FQNEAQ (reference sequence). The CDR3 here is CASSLLPGQIYNEQFF. DNA of the CDR3: TGTGCCAGCAGCCTCCTTCCGGGACAAATCTACAATGAGCAGTTCTTC. Variable domain in full (rest from reference TRBV7-9 and TRBJ2-1): DTGVSQNPRHKITKRGQNVTFRCDPISEHNRLYWYRQTLGQGPEFLTYFQNEAQLEKSRLLSDRFSAERPKGSFSTLEIQRTEQGDSAMYLCASSLLPGQIYNEQFFGPGTRLTVL.

The genes are TRBV27 and TRBJ2-3, with D perhaps matching TRBD1 (5 bases). This CDR3 region has 16 residues. The V and J ends lost 2 bases and 0 bases respectively, with 12 bases between them. Germline V gives CDR1 MNHEY, CDR2 SMNVEV (reference sequence). CDR3 region: CASSLRVRQSTDTQYF. The DNA of the CDR3 is TGTGCCAGCAGTTTAAGGGTGCGACAGAGCACAGATACGCAGTATTTT.